These T cell receptor beta chains were read from a single sample in a study of T cells in Graves' hyperthyroidism and ophthalmopathy. One entry per CDR3 protein results from TCRdb running MiXCR on the multiplex PCR reads. The sample includes around 300,000 distinct CDR3 sequences, 13% seen only once; the top ten take more than 7.5%. The sequenced sample was blood. These receptor sequences come from a woman younger than 45 with Graves' hyperthyroidism that later progressed to Graves' ophthalmopathy. Each CDR3 is given with its conserved first and last residue. D genes are given only for firm matches. Clone sizes are shown as once, few, many, or a class for an expanded clone.

J: TRBJ2-7
V: TRBV20-1
D: TRBD2
size: many
length: 16
CDR3: CSARDLRTSGSYEQYF
DNA: TGCAGTGCTAGAGATCTAAGGACTAGCGGGAGCTACGAGCAGTACTTC

J: TRBJ2-1
V: TRBV20-1
D: .
size: many
length: 16
CDR3: CSARERLARPYNEQFF
DNA: TGCAGTGCTAGAGAACGCCTAGCGCGCCCCTACAATGAGCAGTTCTTC

J: TRBJ1-4
V: TRBV5-4
D: .
size: few
length: 14
CDR3: CASSLNGVKEKLFF
DNA: TGTGCCAGCAGCTTGAACGGGGTCAAGGAAAAACTGTTTTTT

J: TRBJ2-1
V: TRBV6-2/TRBV6-3
D: .
size: many
length: 13
CDR3: CASSPPAGNEQFF
DNA: TGTGCCAGCAGCCCCCCGGCGGGCAATGAGCAGTTCTTC

J: TRBJ2-1
V: TRBV9
D: TRBD1
size: many
length: 15
CDR3: CASSAGGLEGDEQFF
DNA: TGTGCCAGCAGCGCAGGGGGCCTGGAGGGCGATGAGCAGTTCTTC

J: TRBJ2-7
V: TRBV20-1
D: .
size: many
length: 13
CDR3: CSATLGGSYEQYF
DNA: TGCAGTGCTACTCTAGGGGGCTCCTACGAGCAGTACTTC

J: TRBJ2-3
V: TRBV4-1
D: TRBD2
size: many
length: 17
CDR3: CASSQGPGTSPTDTQYF
DNA: TGCGCCAGCAGCCAAGGACCCGGGACTAGCCCCACAGATACGCAGTATTTT

J: TRBJ2-7
V: TRBV20-1
D: .
size: many
length: 12
CDR3: CSASRRGYEQYF
DNA: TGCAGTGCTAGCAGGAGAGGGTACGAGCAGTACTTC

J: TRBJ2-7
V: TRBV28
D: .
size: many
length: 16
CDR3: CASSLSGRPSSYEQYF
DNA: TGTGCCAGCAGTTTATCAGGGCGGCCGAGCTCCTACGAGCAGTACTTC

J: TRBJ2-7
V: TRBV28
D: .
size: many
length: 13
CDR3: CASLGGARYEQYF
DNA: TGTGCCAGTCTGGGGGGGGCGCGCTACGAGCAGTACTTC

J: TRBJ2-3
V: TRBV2
D: .
size: many
length: 16
CDR3: CASTSAGRPRTDTQYF
DNA: TGTGCCAGCACCTCCGCAGGGAGACCCCGCACAGATACGCAGTATTTT